Presented here are 28 T cell receptor beta chains from one specimen sequenced in a study of blood T cell repertoires in COVID-19. Only in-frame clones appear in the TCRdb table, and some are missing; sequencing was by immunoSEQ multiplex PCR. This sample has just under 65,000 clones, with more than 75% found just once. The sample consisted of peripheral blood. All receptors derive from a woman at least 80 years old with acute or convalescent COVID-19.

V gene TRBV9 combines with J gene TRBJ2-2, with 9 bases that match TRBD1. The CDR3 has 16 amino acids. Germline assignment: CDR1 SGDLS and CDR2 YYNGEE. J lost 7 bases, V lost 4 bases, and 11 bases had no gene match. CDR3 sequence (DNA): TGTGCCAGCAGCCCCCGACAGGGGGTAAGGGGCGGGGAGCTGTTTTTT. Amino acid sequence: CASSPRQGVRGGELFF.

This chain links TRBV7-2 with TRBJ1-1; 9 positions agree with TRBD1. The length of the CDR3 is 14 residues. The J segment lost 6 bases and the V segment lost 4 bases, leaving 6 bases of the junction unmatched. In germline, CDR1 is SGHTA, CDR2 FQGNSA. CDR3 sequence: CASSSTRQGAEAFF. CDR3 coding DNA: TGTGCCAGCAGCTCAACAAGACAGGGGGCTGAAGCTTTCTTT.

This chain links TRBV4-1 with TRBJ2-1, with D unresolved. The V and J ends lost 0 bases and 3 bases respectively, with 12 bases between them. The germline gives CDR1 MGHRA, CDR2 YSYEKL. This CDR3 contains 16 residues. The CDR3 nucleotides are TGCGCCAGCAGCCAAGACTGGAGCACCAACTACAATGAGCAGTTCTTC. It codes for CASSQDWSTNYNEQFF.

V is TRBV2 and J is TRBJ1-1; D call uncertain. V gave up 3 bases and J gave up 8 bases, with 10 bases separating them. The CDR3 extends over 12 amino acids. Germline lookup yields CDR1 SNHLY and CDR2 FYNNEI. CDR3 loop: CASSERTSEAFF. Here the CDR3 DNA reads TGTGCCAGCAGTGAGAGGACTTCGGAAGCTTTCTTT.

The chain uses TRBV28 and TRBJ1-1; tentatively, D is TRBD1 (5 bases). This CDR3 region has 17 residues. Per germline, CDR1 MDHEN and CDR2 SYDVKM. V was shortened by 4 bases and J by 0 bases, with 18 bases between the two germline ends. The CDR3 nucleotides read TGTGCCAGCAGTTCTAGGGGTCAGGGCCTTATGAACACTGAAGCTTTCTTT. Its translation: CASSSRGQGLMNTEAFF.

The chain joins TRBV6-1 to TRBJ1-1; no firm D call. Trimming took 3 bases from V and 4 from J, leaving 12 bases between them. CDR1 MNHNS and CDR2 SASEGT come from the germline V gene. This CDR3 has 14 residues. The CDR3 reads CASSESWRGTEAFF. CDR3 DNA: TGTGCCAGCAGTGAGTCGTGGCGGGGCACTGAAGCTTTCTTT.

This chain connects TRBV7-3 to TRBJ2-3; 14 nucleotides line up with TRBD2. Germline V gene data show CDR1 as SGHTA and CDR2 as FQGTGA. Losses at the gene ends were 4 bases for V and 5 bases for J; bases not matched to a gene: 14. This CDR3 is built from 19 residues. DNA of the CDR3: TGTGCCAGCAGCTCCCCGGGACTAGCGGGAGATGTGGAAGTAGATACGCAGTATTTT. The encoded protein is CASSSPGLAGDVEVDTQYF. Full variable domain (rest looked up from reference TRBV7-3 and TRBJ2-3): GAGVSQTPSNKVTEKGKYVELRCDPISGHTALYWYRQSLGQGPEFLIYFQGTGAADDSGLPNDRFFAVRPEGSVSTLKIQRTERGDSAVYLCASSSPGLAGDVEVDTQYFGPGTRLTVL.

The gene calls are TRBV28 and TRBJ1-2; D ambiguous. The germline gives CDR1 MDHEN, CDR2 SYDVKM. V was pared by 8 bases and J by 0 bases, with 7 bases between. The CDR3 covers 12 residues. The CDR3 DNA follows: TGTGCCAGCGGTACAGCTAACTATGGCTACACCTTC. Protein product: CASGTANYGYTF.

This clone was found a few times. As DNA, the CDR3 is TGTGCCAGCAGCTTGGCAACAGCCCAAGAGACCCAGTACTTC. Protein product: CASSLATAQETQYF. This rearrangement joins TRBV5-4 to TRBJ2-5; unclear D gene. Germline-derived CDR1 and CDR2 are SGHNT and YYREEE (reference sequence). V lost 0 bases and J lost 1, with 7 bases in between. This CDR3 contains 14 residues.

The chain has TRBV28 and TRBJ2-7; the D gene is possibly TRBD2 (6 bases). V lost 5 bases to trimming and J lost 4 bases, with 12 bases between them. The CDR3 covers 13 residues. CDR1 is MDHEN and CDR2 is SYDVKM in the germline V gene. CDR3 DNA sequence: TGTGCCAGCAGTGCGGGGACGGGGTACGAGCAGTACTTC. It codes for CASSAGTGYEQYF.

The gene calls are TRBV5-4 and TRBJ1-1; a weak D match, TRBD1 (5 bases). V lost 3 bases and J 3 bases, leaving 18 bases between the germline ends. CDR1 SGHNT and CDR2 YYREEE come from the germline V gene (reference sequence). This CDR3 contains 16 residues. The CDR3 DNA is TGTGCCAGCAGCTCCAAGGGATTAGGGGCCTACACTGAAGCTTTCTTT. It is translated as CASSSKGLGAYTEAFF.

For the CDR3, the DNA is TGTGCCAGCAGCTTAGGAGGGCGGACTGAAGCTTTCTTT. This sequence encodes CASSLGGRTEAFF. The gene calls are TRBV7-3 and TRBJ1-1, with D hard to call. CDR1 is SGHTA and CDR2 is FQGTGA in the germline V gene. Trimming took 2 bases from V and 5 from J, leaving 9 bases between them. This CDR3 is 13 amino acids long.

The V and J genes are TRBV11-2 and TRBJ1-1, with a weak D call TRBD1 (6 bases). Germline V gene lookup returns CDR1 SGHAT and CDR2 FQNNGV. V lost 5 bases and J lost 2, with 15 bases in between. This CDR3 spans 15 amino acids. This chain's CDR3 is CASSTSGQLNTEAFF. DNA for the CDR3: TGTGCCAGCAGCACAAGTGGACAGCTAAACACTGAAGCTTTCTTT.

The chain is built from TRBV5-4 and TRBJ1-1, with 7 bases matching TRBD1. The germline CDR1 and CDR2 sequences are SGHNT and YYREEE (reference sequence). This CDR3 has 14 amino acids. With V trimmed by 4 bases and J by 7 bases, 10 bases remained unmatched. The CDR3 nucleotides read TGTGCCAGCAGCCACGGACAGGCGGCCCGTGAAGCTTTCTTT. It is translated as CASSHGQAAREAFF.

The rearrangement joins TRBV19 to TRBJ2-7, with 9 bases that match TRBD2. The germline V gene has CDR1 LNHDA and CDR2 SQIVND (reference sequence). J lost 0 bases, V lost 4 bases, and 4 bases had no gene match. The CDR3 spans 15 residues. The CDR3 loop reads CASSTSGASSYEQYF. The CDR3 DNA is TGTGCCAGTAGTACTAGCGGGGCGAGCTCCTACGAGCAGTACTTC.

The chain uses TRBV5-5 and TRBJ1-2, with D unresolved. Germline CDR1 reads SGHKS; CDR2 reads YYEKEE (reference sequence). CDR3 length: 12 residues. The germline V and J ends were trimmed by 0 bases and 4 bases, with 4 bases remaining between them. The CDR3 nucleotides read TGTGCCAGCAGCTTGGGAGTCTATGGCTACACCTTC. Encoded protein: CASSLGVYGYTF. Full variable domain (outside the CDR3, taken from reference TRBV5-5 and TRBJ1-2): DAGVTQSPTHLIKTRGQQVTLRCSPISGHKSVSWYQQVLGQGPQFIFQYYEKEERGRGNFPDRFSARQFPNYSSELNVNALLLGDSALYLCASSLGVYGYTFGSGTRLTVV.

The rearrangement uses TRBV7-6 and TRBJ1-2, with 11 bases matching TRBD1. V lost 1 base to trimming and J lost 6 bases; unmatched junction nucleotides: 7. Germline V gene data show CDR1 as SGHVS and CDR2 as FNYEAQ. The CDR3 is 16 residues long. Here the CDR3 DNA reads TGTGCCAGCAGCTTAGGGACAGGGGGCGGTAGGAATGGCTACACCTTC. Its translation: CASSLGTGGGRNGYTF.

The chain couples TRBV28 to TRBJ1-3, with 9 bases aligning to TRBD1. CDR1 is MDHEN, CDR2 SYDVKM, per germline. CDR3 size: 15 residues. V shed 7 bases and J 1 base; nucleotides not matched to a gene: 5. CDR3 in DNA: TGTGCCAGCATAACAGGGGGCTCTTCTGGAAACACCATATATTTT. As protein: CASITGGSSGNTIYF. Based on the CDR3 plus reference TRBV28 and TRBJ1-3, the full variable domain is DVKVTQSSRYLVKRTGEKVFLECVQDMDHENMFWYRQDPGLGLRLIYFSYDVKMKEKGDIPEGYSVSREKKERFSLILESASTNQTSMYLCASITGGSSGNTIYFGEGSWLTVV.

The gene calls are TRBV2 and TRBJ1-2, with a possible D match to TRBD1 (6 bases). The germline V and J ends were trimmed by 3 bases and 6 bases, with 14 bases remaining between them. The CDR3 extends over 14 amino acids. CDR1 and CDR2 from the germline V gene are SNHLY and FYNNEI. The CDR3 bases are TGTGCCAGCAGTGAGAGGGGGGGTGGAGATGGCTACACCTTC. This gives the protein CASSERGGGDGYTF.

The chain has TRBV2 and TRBJ2-7; 8 nucleotides line up with TRBD2. Per the germline V gene, CDR1 is SNHLY and CDR2 is FYNNEI. This CDR3 has 13 residues. With 8 bases clipped from V and 5 bases from J, the junction kept 8 bases outside the gene matches. CDR3 coding DNA: TGTGCCAGCGACAGCGGGAGTAGGAACGAGCAGTACTTC. Translated, it gives CASDSGSRNEQYF.

This clone has more than one count but fewer than ten. The chain uses TRBV5-1 and TRBJ2-1; 12 positions match TRBD2. V dropped 0 bases and J dropped 7; count of bases not matched to a gene: 5. The CDR3 has 16 amino acids. Germline CDR1 and CDR2: SGHRS and YFSETQ. The CDR3 DNA follows: TGCGCCAGCAGCTTGGATCCTAGCGGGAGGGGGAATGAGCAGTTCTTC. The encoded protein is CASSLDPSGRGNEQFF.

The chain carries TRBV19 and TRBJ2-1, with D maybe TRBD1 (6 bases). The germline V gene has CDR1 LNHDA and CDR2 SQIVND (reference sequence). This CDR3 has 13 amino acids. V lost 3 bases, J lost 4 bases, and 7 bases lay in between. The CDR3 coding sequence is TGTGCCAGTAGTATGGACAGATACAATGAGCAGTTCTTC. Its protein product is CASSMDRYNEQFF.

The chain links TRBV11-1 to TRBJ2-5; TRBD2 might be the D (7 bases). This CDR3 spans 15 amino acids. Germline lookup yields CDR1 SGHAT and CDR2 FQDESV (reference sequence). The germline V and J ends were trimmed by 5 bases and 4 bases, with 17 bases remaining between them. The CDR3: CASSLGGPVRETQYF. The CDR3, as DNA: TGTGCCAGCAGCCTCGGGGGGCCGGTCCGAGAGACCCAGTACTTC.

The chain joins TRBV19 to TRBJ1-6; no firm D call. CDR1 and CDR2 from the germline V gene are LNHDA and SQIVND (reference sequence). The germline V and J ends were trimmed by 3 bases and 7 bases, with 10 bases remaining between them. The CDR3 is made up of 14 amino acids. The CDR3 bases are TGTGCCAGTAGTATTGGGCAGGTCAATTCACCCCTCCACTTT. It codes for CASSIGQVNSPLHF.

This chain connects TRBV27 to TRBJ2-5; D gene unclear. Germline CDR1 MNHEY, CDR2 SMNVEV (reference sequence). CDR3 length: 15 amino acids. V shed 7 bases and J shed 1 base, with 16 bases lying between them. The CDR3, as DNA: TGTGCCAGCACCCCCGTTTATCTTAGCCAAGAGACCCAGTACTTC. It specifies CASTPVYLSQETQYF.

The chain recombines TRBV7-2 with TRBJ2-5; the D gene is possibly TRBD1 (6 bases). This CDR3 contains 15 residues. V lost 1 base and J lost 5, with 14 bases in between. CDR1 is SGHTA and CDR2 is FQGNSA in the germline V gene. The CDR3 bases are TGTGCCAGCAGCTTAGTCTCGGCAGGGGTTGAGACCCAGTACTTC. Amino acids: CASSLVSAGVETQYF. Combining the CDR3 with reference TRBV7-2 and TRBJ2-5 gives the whole variable domain GAGVSQSPSNKVTEKGKDVELRCDPISGHTALYWYRQSLGQGLEFLIYFQGNSAPDKSGLPSDRFSAERTGGSVSTLTIQRTQQEDSAVYLCASSLVSAGVETQYFGPGTRLLVL.

V gene TRBV14 combines with J gene TRBJ2-5; weak D call: TRBD1 (6 bases). Germline V gene data show CDR1 as SGHDN and CDR2 as FVKESK. The CDR3 contains 13 residues. Deletions cut 5 bases from V and 5 bases from J, with 12 bases between. CDR3 residues: CASSLQGRETQYF. The CDR3 DNA reads TGTGCCAGCAGCTTACAGGGTCGGGAGACCCAGTACTTC.

V gene TRBV7-3 combines with J gene TRBJ2-2; 7 bases align to TRBD2. CDR3 length: 16 residues. V lost 5 bases, J lost 5 bases, and 11 bases stayed unmatched. Germline V gene lookup returns CDR1 SGHTA and CDR2 FQGTGA. The DNA for the CDR3 is TGTGCCAGCAGCCCCCAAGCGGGATGGTCTACCGGGGAGCTGTTTTTT. Amino acids: CASSPQAGWSTGELFF.